This T cell receptor beta chain was identified during a study of blood T cell repertoires in COVID-19 (dated by TCRdb to about 2020). With respect to the entire study: The collaborator samples originated in the United States, Italy and Spain and spanned the acute and convalescent phases of COVID-19. Sample metadata almost always included a de-identified subject ID, COVID-19 status, age in years and sex. Where available, HLA class I and class II types were obtained from metadata supplied by the sample provider rather than from assay-based typing. Subjects who had been exposed to COVID-19, were actively infected with it, or had recovered from it provided the deeply sampled blood TCRbeta repertoires that made up the dataset. The material from the prospective study consisted of cDNA or gDNA derived from T cells, B-cell-depleted T cells, or PBMCs. The repertoires were made available in a free public database intended to serve as a resource for research on the immune response to SARS-CoV-2. The samples were drawn from the first 160 participants of the ongoing ImmuneRACE study and from 1,254 subjects provided by 6 global collaborators.

Each collaborating institution followed its own protocols to collect whole blood in K2EDTA tubes. For TCRbeta analysis, collaborator samples were shipped as frozen whole blood, as isolated PBMCs, or as DNA extracted from either sample type. About this clone: Its antigen has not been determined. No base quality values were provided; no much bigger clone lies one nucleotide off.

Trimming costs V 4 bases and J 0 bases, and their ends lie 7 bases apart. CDR1 and CDR2 are read off the germline V gene as KGHSH and LQKENI. Measured from the cysteine to the phenylalanine, the CDR3 is 13 residues long. Just the 39-base CDR3 DNA is kept, in frame starting at base 1. The immunoSEQ Assay, a bias-controlled multiplex PCR, was used to amplify TCRbeta CDR3 regions from genomic DNA. Per the original workflow: Within the assay, amplification of reference gene primers was used to estimate how many nucleated cells each sample contained. To quantify the absolute abundance of each unique TCRbeta CDR3 rearrangement, sequence reads were collapsed and filtered. For each sample, productive Simpson clonality was calculated as the square root of Simpson's diversity index over productive rearrangements. What TCRdb holds here is the immuneACCESS table cut down to in-frame rearrangements. Part of the clones is not present; checked against another copy, under half of the missing clones reflect an unresolved V gene, and the others are unexplained. That table gives V, J and clone size, and the DNA gave D and trimming. In this sample the table shows roughly 250,000 clones, approximately 90% of which occur a single time. Around 0.88% of the sample belongs to the ten largest clones.

On the study overall, not on this receptor specifically: How much clinical and demographic metadata was included differed by source and by participant, and the metadata was provided uncurated.

In this chain, TRBV18 is recombined with TRBJ2-7; a tentative D match to TRBD1 spans 6 bases. Sequencing input: peripheral blood. The clonotype was recovered from a man aged 30 to 39 with acute or convalescent COVID-19. For the CDR3, the sequence is CASSRQDSYEQYF. DNA sequence: TGTGCCAGCTCACGACAGGACTCCTACGAGCAGTACTTC.